These 27 T cell receptor beta chains were all obtained from the same sample, sequenced in a study of T cell changes during pregnancy in multiple sclerosis. The repertoire was sequenced with immunoSEQ multiplex PCR; TCRdb's copy has only in-frame clones and lacks some. Altogether 55,000 to 75,000 clones are present, roughly nine tenths being singletons, with the ten largest covering almost 1.5%. Sample: peripheral blood, taken after pregnancy. The receptors here all came from a female donor with multiple sclerosis, enrolled in a pregnancy study.

This chain uses TRBV6-5 with TRBJ2-2; D possibly corresponds to TRBD1 (5 bases). The germline gives CDR1 MNHEY, CDR2 SVGAGI. CDR3 length equals 13 residues. V was pared by 7 bases and J by 6 bases, with 12 bases between. CDR3 amino acids: CASTPGSPGELFF. CDR3 nucleotide sequence: TGTGCCAGCACTCCAGGGTCACCCGGGGAGCTGTTTTTT.

This chain uses TRBV5-1 with TRBJ2-1; TRBD1 agrees at 11 bases. Germline CDR1 and CDR2: SGHRS and YFSETQ. The CDR3 covers 16 residues. Germline trimming cut 0 bases from V and 7 bases from J; bases unmatched to any gene: 6. Here the CDR3 reads CASSLEGTGGTNEQFF. CDR3 nucleotides: TGCGCCAGCAGCTTGGAGGGGACAGGGGGGACAAATGAGCAGTTCTTC.

The chain carries TRBV6-1 and TRBJ1-2; 9 bases are shared with TRBD1. CDR1 and CDR2 from the germline V gene are MNHNS and SASEGT. With V trimmed by 6 bases and J by 8 bases, 10 bases remained unmatched. There are 14 residues in the CDR3. CDR3 in DNA: TGTGCCAGCAGACCCGGGACAGGGCTCGGAGGCTACACCTTC. Translation gives CASRPGTGLGGYTF.

The rearrangement joins TRBV11-3 to TRBJ2-3; D unresolved. The CDR3 length is 16 residues. Germline V gene lookup returns CDR1 SGHNT and CDR2 YENEEA. V gave up 1 base and J gave up 0 bases, with 11 bases separating them. The CDR3 region is CASSLGRDSSTDTQYF. CDR3 nucleotides: TGTGCCAGCAGCTTAGGACGAGATAGCAGCACAGATACGCAGTATTTT.

This chain connects TRBV27 to TRBJ1-5; 9 bases line up with TRBD1. CDR3 length equals 15 residues. The trim removed 0 bases at V and 5 bases at J, leaving 2 bases unmatched. The germline V gene has CDR1 MNHEY and CDR2 SMNVEV (reference sequence). The CDR3 DNA follows: TGTGCCAGCAGTTTATCAGGACAGGGGTATCAGCCCCAGCATTTT. As protein: CASSLSGQGYQPQHF.

This clone was recorded once. The chain couples TRBV29-1 to TRBJ2-5; the D gene is possibly TRBD2 (8 bases). CDR3 length equals 11 residues. CDR1 and CDR2 (germline): SQVTM, ANQGSEA. Trimming cost V 6 bases and J 12 bases, with 17 bases left between them. CDR3 coding DNA: TGCAGCGTACTGACAGGGACTAGTGAGTACTTC. Its translation: CSVLTGTSEYF.

The CDR3 DNA follows: TGCGCCAGCAGCTTGGGTTACAGGGAAGGAAACACCATATATTTT. Translated: CASSLGYREGNTIYF. The chain has TRBV5-1 and TRBJ1-3; possible D gene TRBD1, 6 bases. Germline loops: CDR1 SGHRS, CDR2 YFSETQ. Trimming took off 0 bases at V and 4 bases at J, with 11 bases between the two ends. This CDR3 contains 15 residues.

The J gene is TRBJ2-6, the V gene TRBV14, with D tentatively TRBD1 (6 bases). Germline-derived CDR1 and CDR2 are SGHDN and FVKESK. V dropped 4 bases and J dropped 1 base, with 14 bases sitting between them. CDR3 size: 17 residues. The CDR3: CASSLSQGLSGANVLTF. Written as DNA, the CDR3 is TGTGCCAGCAGCCTATCACAGGGTTTGTCTGGGGCCAACGTCCTGACTTTC.

The V gene is TRBV10-3, the J gene TRBJ2-5; 12 positions agree with TRBD2. The CDR3 has 17 residues. Germline V gives CDR1 ENHRY, CDR2 SYGVKD. V lost 4 bases to trimming and J lost 2 bases; unmatched junction nucleotides: 8. CDR3 coding DNA: TGTGCCATCAGTGTACTAGCGGGAGGATTGGGGCAAGAGACCCAGTACTTC. The encoded protein is CAISVLAGGLGQETQYF.

This clone was counted only a few times. The rearrangement links TRBV2 to TRBJ2-7, with D possibly matching TRBD1 (5 bases). Trimming stripped 1 base from V and 3 bases from J, with 13 bases between. CDR1 and CDR2 from the germline V gene are SNHLY and FYNNEI. This CDR3 has 15 residues. CDR3 nucleotides: TGTGCCAGCAGTGAAGGATGGGGCGTTAGCTACGAGCAGTACTTC. Translated, it gives CASSEGWGVSYEQYF.

The V call is TRBV6-1, the J call TRBJ1-2; the match to TRBD1 covers 9 bases. In germline, CDR1 is MNHNS, CDR2 SASEGT. The CDR3 spans 13 residues. Trimming removed 4 bases from V and 5 bases from J; junction bases left unmatched: 2. CDR3 nucleotides: TGTGCCAGCAGTGCGACAGGGGGGTATGGCTACACCTTC. Its translation: CASSATGGYGYTF.

The chain joins TRBV27 to TRBJ2-7; 9 bases fit TRBD2. CDR1 and CDR2 (germline): MNHEY, SMNVEV (reference sequence). Trimming removed 4 bases from V and 2 bases from J; junction bases left unmatched: 9. The CDR3 is made up of 16 amino acids. In nucleotides, the CDR3 is TGTGCCAGCAGTTCCACCGCTAGCGGGGCGCCCTACGAGCAGTACTTC. Protein product: CASSSTASGAPYEQYF.

The chain links TRBV6-5 to TRBJ2-5; 7 nucleotides match TRBD1. The V and J ends lost 3 bases and 4 bases, in that order; junction bases with no gene match: 5. Germline V CDR1 and CDR2: MNHEY, SVGAGI. The CDR3 covers 14 residues. CDR3 sequence reads: CASSYYRGLETQYF. The CDR3 DNA reads TGTGCCAGCAGTTATTACAGGGGTTTAGAGACCCAGTACTTC.

The chain employs TRBV6-1 and TRBJ2-6, with D tentatively TRBD1 (5 bases). With 6 bases removed from V and 0 bases from J, the gap between germline ends came to 9 bases. This CDR3 has 15 amino acids. Germline loops: CDR1 MNHNS, CDR2 SASEGT. The CDR3 DNA is TGTGCCAGCAGCTCCAGGGACTCTGGGGCCAACGTCCTGACTTTC. Translation: CASSSRDSGANVLTF.

This chain uses TRBV10-3 with TRBJ2-5, with TRBD2 identical over 13 bases. J was trimmed by 5 bases and V by 7 bases; bases with no gene match: 19. From germline, CDR1 is ENHRY and CDR2 SYGVKD. The CDR3 spans 19 residues. For the CDR3, the DNA is TGTGCCATCAAACAGGGGGCCGGACTAGCGGGAGACCTCCCGGAGACCCAGTACTTC. It encodes CAIKQGAGLAGDLPETQYF.

This rearrangement joins TRBV30 to TRBJ1-3; D call uncertain. V gave up 2 bases and J gave up 4 bases, with 18 bases separating them. Germline V CDR1 and CDR2: GTSNPN, SVGIG (reference sequence). The CDR3 covers 16 residues. The CDR3 DNA sequence: TGTGCCTGGAGTCAAGCGGGCGCCATGACGGGAAACACCATATATTTT. Its translation is CAWSQAGAMTGNTIYF. The full variable domain, with the rest looked up from reference TRBV30 and TRBJ1-3, is SQTIHQWPATLVQPVGSPLSLECTVEGTSNPNLYWYRQAAGRGLQLLFYSVGIGQISSEVPQNLSASRPQDRQFILSSKKLLLSDSGFYLCAWSQAGAMTGNTIYFGEGSWLTVV.

This clone was found a few times. The chain combines TRBV9 with TRBJ2-2; 11 nucleotides line up with TRBD2. Per the germline V gene, CDR1 is SGDLS and CDR2 is YYNGEE. The CDR3 contains 19 residues. Germline trimming cut 0 bases from V and 1 base from J; bases unmatched to any gene: 8. CDR3 sequence: CASSVESEGTSGNTGELFF. CDR3 DNA sequence: TGTGCCAGCAGCGTAGAGTCGGAGGGGACTAGCGGGAACACCGGGGAGCTGTTTTTT.

The chain combines TRBV30 with TRBJ2-7, with TRBD2 identical over 7 bases. V dropped 7 bases and J dropped 3; count of bases not matched to a gene: 9. The CDR3 extends over 13 amino acids. Germline CDR1 and CDR2: GTSNPN and SVGIG (reference sequence). CDR3 nucleotide sequence: TGTGCCTCCCAGATAGCGGGCTACTACGAGCAGTACTTC. It yields the protein CASQIAGYYEQYF.

This clone appeared a single time. The chain recombines TRBV6-5 with TRBJ2-6; TRBD1 matches at 8 bases. Germline V gene lookup returns CDR1 MNHEY and CDR2 SVGAGI. V lost 4 bases and J lost 3; bases outside the gene matches: 5. This CDR3 has 16 amino acids. Here the CDR3 DNA reads TGTGCCAGCAGTTTAAGGACAGGGAGTGGGGCCAACGTCCTGACTTTC. Its protein product is CASSLRTGSGANVLTF.

The rearrangement joins TRBV5-6 to TRBJ2-3; 7 bases fit TRBD2. Germline trimming cut 4 bases from V and 5 bases from J; bases unmatched to any gene: 10. Germline CDR1 reads SGHDT; CDR2 reads YYEEEE. The CDR3 has 15 residues. Here the CDR3 reads CASSTASGSGDTQYF. The DNA for the CDR3 is TGTGCCAGCAGCACTGCTAGCGGCAGTGGAGATACGCAGTATTTT.

The chain employs TRBV5-1 and TRBJ1-1; possibly TRBD1 for D (5 bases). Per germline, CDR1 SGHRS and CDR2 YFSETQ. V lost 4 bases and J lost 9, with 13 bases in between. This CDR3 spans 12 amino acids. CDR3 sequence: CASSTRGDQAFF. The DNA for the CDR3 is TGCGCCAGCAGCACCCGGGGGGATCAAGCTTTCTTT. The full variable domain, its missing parts supplied by reference TRBV5-1 and TRBJ1-1, is KAGVTQTPRYLIKTRGQQVTLSCSPISGHRSVSWYQQTPGQGLQFLFEYFSETQRNKGNFPGRFSGRQFSNSRSEMNVSTLELGDSALYLCASSTRGDQAFFGQGTRLTVV.

The rearrangement links TRBV5-6 to TRBJ2-3; no reliable D call. V lost 3 bases and J lost 2, with 16 bases in between. The CDR3 sequence is 16 residues long. CDR1 SGHDT and CDR2 YYEEEE come from the germline V gene. In nucleotides, the CDR3 is TGTGCCAGCAGCTATTTGGCGGCTATATACACAGATACGCAGTATTTT. This sequence encodes CASSYLAAIYTDTQYF.

Only one count was recorded for this clone. J is TRBJ1-5 and V is TRBV4-1; D is unclear. Germline assignment: CDR1 MGHRA and CDR2 YSYEKL. V shed 4 bases and J shed 4 bases, with 11 bases lying between them. The CDR3 totals 14 residues. The CDR3 bases are TGCGCCAGCAGCCCGTCTTCGGGGAATCAGCCCCAGCATTTT. As protein: CASSPSSGNQPQHF.

The genes are TRBV7-6 and TRBJ2-1; 10 bases are shared with TRBD1. CDR3 length: 16 residues. With V trimmed by 4 bases and J by 0 bases, 3 bases remained unmatched. Germline V gene sequence: CDR1 SGHVS, CDR2 FNYEAQ. CDR3 sequence: CASSSDRGSSYNEQFF. The CDR3 DNA reads as TGTGCCAGCAGCTCGGACAGGGGGAGCTCCTACAATGAGCAGTTCTTC.

The chain links TRBV5-5 to TRBJ2-7, with 8 positions matching TRBD1. This CDR3 region has 14 residues. Germline values: CDR1 SGHKS, CDR2 YYEKEE (reference sequence). V lost 5 bases, J lost 3 bases, and 7 bases stayed unmatched. Here the CDR3 reads CASRSPGTGYEQYF. The CDR3 region has the DNA TGTGCCAGCAGGTCACCCGGGACAGGCTACGAGCAGTACTTC.

The J gene is TRBJ2-1, the V gene TRBV10-3, with TRBD2 matching 7 bases. Germline CDR1 and CDR2: ENHRY and SYGVKD. With V trimmed by 2 bases and J by 8 bases, 12 bases remained unmatched. This CDR3 is 16 amino acids long. The CDR3 region is CAISEAGLVVSHEQFF. For the CDR3, the DNA is TGTGCCATCAGTGAGGCAGGACTAGTGGTGTCGCATGAGCAGTTCTTC.

The J gene is TRBJ1-2, the V gene TRBV9, with D tentatively TRBD1 (5 bases). The V gene's germline CDR1 is SGDLS and CDR2 YYNGEE. Trimming cost V 0 bases and J 7 bases, with 16 bases left between them. The CDR3 covers 15 residues. This CDR3 is CASSVGGVGEAGYTF. Here the CDR3 DNA reads TGTGCCAGCAGCGTAGGGGGGGTCGGGGAGGCTGGCTACACCTTC.